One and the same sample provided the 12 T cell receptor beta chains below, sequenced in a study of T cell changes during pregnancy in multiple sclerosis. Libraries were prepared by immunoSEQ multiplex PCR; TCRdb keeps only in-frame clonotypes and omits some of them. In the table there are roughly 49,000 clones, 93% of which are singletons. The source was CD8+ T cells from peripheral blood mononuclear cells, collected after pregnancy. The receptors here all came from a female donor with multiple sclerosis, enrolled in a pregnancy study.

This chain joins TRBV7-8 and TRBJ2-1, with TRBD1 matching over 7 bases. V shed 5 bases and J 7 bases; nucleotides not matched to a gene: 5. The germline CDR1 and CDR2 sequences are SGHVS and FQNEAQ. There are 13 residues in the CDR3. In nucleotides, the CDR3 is TGTGCCAGCAGCACAGGGGTTTGGAATGAGCAGTTCTTC. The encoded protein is CASSTGVWNEQFF.

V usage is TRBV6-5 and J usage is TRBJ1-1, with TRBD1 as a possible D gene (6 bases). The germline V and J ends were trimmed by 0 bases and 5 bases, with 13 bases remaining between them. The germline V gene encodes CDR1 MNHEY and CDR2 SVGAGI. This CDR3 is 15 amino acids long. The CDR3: CASSYSPGGRTEAFF. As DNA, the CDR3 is TGTGCCAGCAGTTACTCGCCGGGGGGCAGGACTGAAGCTTTCTTT.

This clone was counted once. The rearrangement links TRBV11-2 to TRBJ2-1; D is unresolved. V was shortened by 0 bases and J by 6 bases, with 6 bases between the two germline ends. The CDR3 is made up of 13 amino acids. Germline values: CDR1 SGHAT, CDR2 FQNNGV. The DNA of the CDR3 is TGTGCCAGCAGCTTAGAGTATAGCAATGAGCAGTTCTTC. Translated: CASSLEYSNEQFF.

CDR3 sequence (DNA): TGTGCCAGCAGTGAGTCTTCCGGCTCTGGGGCCAACGTCCTGACTTTC. Encoded protein: CASSESSGSGANVLTF. The chain has TRBV6-1 and TRBJ2-6; no firm D call. The CDR3 contains 16 residues. The germline gives CDR1 MNHNS, CDR2 SASEGT. V lost 3 bases to trimming and J lost 0 bases, with 9 bases between them.

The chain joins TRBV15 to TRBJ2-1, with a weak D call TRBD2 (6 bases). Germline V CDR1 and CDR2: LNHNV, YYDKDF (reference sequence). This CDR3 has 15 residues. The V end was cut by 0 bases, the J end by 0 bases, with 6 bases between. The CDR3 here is CATSREDYSYNEQFF. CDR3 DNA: TGTGCCACCAGCAGAGAGGACTACTCCTACAATGAGCAGTTCTTC.

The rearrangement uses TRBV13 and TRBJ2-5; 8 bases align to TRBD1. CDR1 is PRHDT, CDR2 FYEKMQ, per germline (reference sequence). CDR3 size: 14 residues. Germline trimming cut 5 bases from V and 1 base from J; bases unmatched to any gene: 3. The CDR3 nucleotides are TGTGCCAGCAGCCAGGGGGCAGTCCAAGAGACCCAGTACTTC. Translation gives CASSQGAVQETQYF.

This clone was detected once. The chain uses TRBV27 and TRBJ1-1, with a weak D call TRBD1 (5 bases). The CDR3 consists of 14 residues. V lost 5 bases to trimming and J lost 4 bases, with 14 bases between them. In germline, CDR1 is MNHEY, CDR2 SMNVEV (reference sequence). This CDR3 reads CASSPARGGTEAFF. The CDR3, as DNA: TGTGCCAGCAGTCCCGCGCGGGGGGGCACTGAAGCTTTCTTT.

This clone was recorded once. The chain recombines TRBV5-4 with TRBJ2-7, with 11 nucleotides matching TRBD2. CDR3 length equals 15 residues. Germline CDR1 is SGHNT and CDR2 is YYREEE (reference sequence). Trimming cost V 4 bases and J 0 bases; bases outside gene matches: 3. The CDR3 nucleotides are TGTGCCAGCAGCCCGACTAGCGGGGACTCCTACGAGCAGTACTTC. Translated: CASSPTSGDSYEQYF.

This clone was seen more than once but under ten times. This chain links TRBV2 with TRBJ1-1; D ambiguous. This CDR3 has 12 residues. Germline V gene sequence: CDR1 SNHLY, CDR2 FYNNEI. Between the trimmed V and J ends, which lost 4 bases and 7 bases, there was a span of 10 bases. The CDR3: CASSGSRGEAFF. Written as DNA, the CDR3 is TGTGCCAGCAGTGGCAGCCGGGGTGAAGCTTTCTTT.

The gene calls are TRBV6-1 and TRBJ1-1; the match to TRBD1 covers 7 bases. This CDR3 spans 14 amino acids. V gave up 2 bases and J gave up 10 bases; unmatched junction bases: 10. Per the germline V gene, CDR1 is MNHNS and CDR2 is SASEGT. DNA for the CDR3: TGTGCCAGCAGTGAATTTAGGTGGGACAGAGCAGCTTTCTTT. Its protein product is CASSEFRWDRAAFF.

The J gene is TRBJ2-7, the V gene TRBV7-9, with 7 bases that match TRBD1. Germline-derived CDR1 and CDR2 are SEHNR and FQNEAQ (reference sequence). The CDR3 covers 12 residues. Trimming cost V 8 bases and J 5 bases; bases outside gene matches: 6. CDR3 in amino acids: CASGIDRDEQYF. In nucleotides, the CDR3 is TGTGCCAGCGGAATAGACAGGGACGAGCAGTACTTC.

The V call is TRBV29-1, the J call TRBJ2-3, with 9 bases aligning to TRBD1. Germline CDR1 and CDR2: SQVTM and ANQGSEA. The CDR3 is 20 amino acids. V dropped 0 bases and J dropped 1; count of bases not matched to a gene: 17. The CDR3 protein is CSVEDPGVTGGRGRTDTQYF. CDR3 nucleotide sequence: TGCAGCGTTGAAGACCCCGGGGTGACAGGGGGTAGAGGTCGCACAGATACGCAGTATTTT.